Sequencing of this T cell receptor (beta chain) was carried out in a study of CD8+ T cells in alopecia areata. This CDR3 region has 13 residues. From germline, CDR1 is GTSNPN and CDR2 SVGIG (reference sequence). V gave up 4 bases and J gave up 1 base, with 5 bases separating them. The treatment is: oral pan-JAK inhibitor, 5-10 mg twice daily. The authors sorted CD4+ and CD8+ T cells from PBMCs. Reverse transcription of extracted RNA yielded cDNA, which provided the sequencing template. Profiling relied on immunoSEQ multiplex PCR, and the TCRdb table lists in-frame clones only, not all of them. The data show about 160,000 clones, 55% to 75% seen once.

The rearrangement uses TRBV30 and TRBJ1-6, with a weak D call TRBD1 (5 bases). The clonotype comes from a human donor with alopecia areata. Sample: CD4+ T cells sorted from blood, taken at week 4, from a patient treated with tofacitinib. The CDR3: CAWTGSYNSPLHF. CDR3 DNA sequence: TGTGCCTGGACAGGGTCCTATAATTCACCCCTCCACTTT.